This T cell receptor (beta chain) is drawn from a study of blood T cell repertoires in COVID-19. Overall study context: T cells, B-cell-depleted T cells, or PBMCs provided the cDNA or gDNA that served as material.

This CDR3 has 14 residues. The V segment lost 10 bases and the J segment 5 bases; nucleotides outside the gene matches: 7. Germline CDR1 is KGHSH and CDR2 is LQKENI. Original handling: Quantification of nucleated cells was approximated via reference gene primer amplification. The method was immunoSEQ multiplex PCR; TCRdb's version includes in-frame clones alone and lacks a portion of them. V and J calls and clone size are as listed in that table; D and trimming were resolved from the DNA. Among tens of thousands of clones, approximately 86% were seen once, and the ten largest hold roughly 3.9%. The source material was peripheral blood. This chain links TRBV18 with TRBJ2-1; 11 nucleotides align to TRBD2. The clonotype was recovered from a man between 65 and 85 years old with active COVID-19. The chain's CDR3 is CATGGTSGDNEQFF. The DNA of the CDR3 is TGTGCCACCGGGGGGACTAGCGGAGACAATGAGCAGTTCTTC.